This TCR beta chain stems from a study of blood T cell repertoires in COVID-19. About the study: Samples representing acute and convalescent COVID-19 were sourced from the United States, Italy and Spain. PBMCs, B-cell-depleted T cells, or T cells were the source of the cDNA or gDNA that made up the material.

Losses at the gene ends were 2 bases for V and 1 base for J; bases not matched to a gene: 0. CDR3 length: 16 residues. Germline V gives CDR1 ENHRY, CDR2 SYGVKD. TCRdb's table, derived via immunoSEQ multiplex PCR, lists solely in-frame clones and lacks some. In the table there are about 260,000 clones, approximately 82% of which are singletons. The specimen was peripheral blood. The receptor was derived from a woman over 75 with acute or convalescent COVID-19. This chain uses TRBV10-3 with TRBJ2-5, with TRBD2 identical over 14 bases. In nucleotides, the CDR3 is TGTGCCATCAGTGAGGGACTAGCGGGGGGCCAAGAGACCCAGTACTTC. Its translation is CAISEGLAGGQETQYF.